This T cell receptor beta chain comes out of a study of blood T cell repertoires in COVID-19. Study-wide background: COVID-19 samples from acute and convalescent phases originated in the United States, Italy and Spain. PBMCs, B-cell-depleted T cells, or T cells were the source of the cDNA or gDNA that made up the material.

This clone has a single count. Germline CDR1 is SGHTA and CDR2 is FQGNSA. The V and J ends lost 5 bases and 0 bases, in that order; junction bases with no gene match: 13. The length of the CDR3 is 18 residues. Profiled with immunoSEQ multiplex PCR; TCRdb holds only in-frame clones, not every one. Of approximately 120,000 clones listed, around 88% are singletons. This clonotype originated in a human donor in a cohort sampled during active COVID-19. Sequenced material: peripheral blood. The chain couples TRBV7-2 to TRBJ1-3; 7 bases match TRBD1. The CDR3 DNA follows: TGTGCCAGCAGCACTAGATTGGGGGGACAGAGCTCTGGAAACACCATATATTTT. Translating it yields CASSTRLGGQSSGNTIYF.